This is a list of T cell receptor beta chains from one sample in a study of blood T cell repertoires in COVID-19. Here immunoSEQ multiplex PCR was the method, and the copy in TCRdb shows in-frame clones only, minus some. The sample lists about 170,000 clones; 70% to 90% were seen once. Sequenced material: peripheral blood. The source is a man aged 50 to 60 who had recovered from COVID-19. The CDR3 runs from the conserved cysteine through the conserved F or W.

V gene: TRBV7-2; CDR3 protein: CASSLARGGRQETQYF
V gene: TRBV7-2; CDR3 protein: CASSLEVRGVGEQYF
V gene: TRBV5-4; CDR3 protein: CASSLTEKRGEQFF
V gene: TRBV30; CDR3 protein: CAWSVREAKLFF
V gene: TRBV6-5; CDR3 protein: CASSYSPQELFF
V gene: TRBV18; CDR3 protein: CASSPVRDYEQYF
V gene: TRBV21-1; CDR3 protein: CASSTPRGLGLPYNEQFF
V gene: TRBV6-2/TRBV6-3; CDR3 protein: CASSFSRANSGNTIYF
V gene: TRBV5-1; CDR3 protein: CASSLEGVRGYTF
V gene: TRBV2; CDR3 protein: CASSEWRDRVEETQYF
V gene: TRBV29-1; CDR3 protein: CSVENREAVDEQYF
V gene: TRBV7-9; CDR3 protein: CASSLFSGIAKNIQYF
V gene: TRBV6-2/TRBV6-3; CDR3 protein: CASSYNGDIQYF
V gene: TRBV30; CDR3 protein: CAWTAGGLNYGYTF
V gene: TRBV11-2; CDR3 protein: CASSSNAGTGNNSPLHF
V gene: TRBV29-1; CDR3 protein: CSVLGTAYPYEQYF
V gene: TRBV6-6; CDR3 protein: CASVRQGAPGANVLTF
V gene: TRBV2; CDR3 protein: CASSTETQYF
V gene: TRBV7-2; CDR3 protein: CASSLIGRLVTDTQYF
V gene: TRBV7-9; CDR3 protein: CASSLVAGGPRAPLHF
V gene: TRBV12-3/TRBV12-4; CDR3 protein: CASSLASEAFF
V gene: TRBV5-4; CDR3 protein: CASSLRGGEGSPLHF
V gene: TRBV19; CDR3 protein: CASSDRGRGGTGELFF
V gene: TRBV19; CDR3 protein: CATRWGTGLYGYTF
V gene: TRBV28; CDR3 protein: CASSNPGQGGLTQYF
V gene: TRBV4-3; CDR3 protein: CASSLGSGSPTDTQYF
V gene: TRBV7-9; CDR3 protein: CASSLGTGGEQYF
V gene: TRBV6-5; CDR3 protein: CATQARVEKLFF
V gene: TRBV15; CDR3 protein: CATSRDQGTSGRFYNEQFF
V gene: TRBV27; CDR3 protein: CASSPLGQGREAFF
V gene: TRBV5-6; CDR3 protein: CASSLVGRGHEQYF
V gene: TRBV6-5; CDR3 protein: CAGSYSRTGADTQYF
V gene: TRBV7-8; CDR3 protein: CASSRSGRGETQYF
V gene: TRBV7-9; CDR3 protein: CASSSRLSGSVLVQFF
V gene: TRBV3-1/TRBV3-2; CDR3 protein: CASSFRTSGGNEQFF
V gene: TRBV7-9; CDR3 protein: CASSRDRGWTDTQYF
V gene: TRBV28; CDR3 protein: CASGRDRGFEKLFF
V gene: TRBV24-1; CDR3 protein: CATSDPAAGTLYEQYF
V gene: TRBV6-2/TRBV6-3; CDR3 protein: CASSARDRNRYGYTF
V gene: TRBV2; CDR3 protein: CASGQGDNYGYTF
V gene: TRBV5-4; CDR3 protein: CASSLDRRGQYF